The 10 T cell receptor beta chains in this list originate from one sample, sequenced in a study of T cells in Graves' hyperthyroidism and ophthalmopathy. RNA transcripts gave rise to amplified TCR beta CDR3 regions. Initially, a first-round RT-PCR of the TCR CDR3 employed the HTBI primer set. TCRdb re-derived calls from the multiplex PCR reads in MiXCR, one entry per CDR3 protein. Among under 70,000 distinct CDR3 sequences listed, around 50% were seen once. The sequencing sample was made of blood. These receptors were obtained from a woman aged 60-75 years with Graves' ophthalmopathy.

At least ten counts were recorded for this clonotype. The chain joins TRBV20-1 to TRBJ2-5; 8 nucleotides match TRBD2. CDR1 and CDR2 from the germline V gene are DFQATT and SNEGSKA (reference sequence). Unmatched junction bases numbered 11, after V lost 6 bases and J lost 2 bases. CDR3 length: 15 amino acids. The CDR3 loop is CSAEGSGGRQETQYF. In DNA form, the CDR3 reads TGCAGTGCGGAGGGCTCGGGGGGGCGACAAGAGACCCAGTACTTC.

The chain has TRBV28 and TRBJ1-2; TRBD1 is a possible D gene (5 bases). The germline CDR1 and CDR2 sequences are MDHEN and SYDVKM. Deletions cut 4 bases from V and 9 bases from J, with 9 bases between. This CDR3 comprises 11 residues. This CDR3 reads CASSSGRSYTF. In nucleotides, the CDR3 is TGTGCCAGCAGTTCAGGGAGGAGCTACACCTTC.

CDR3: CSARIGTPYQPQHF. DNA for the CDR3: TGCAGTGCTAGGATAGGGACACCTTATCAGCCCCAGCATTTT. V is TRBV20-1 and J is TRBJ1-5; possible D gene TRBD1, 6 bases. With 3 bases removed from V and 5 bases from J, the gap between germline ends came to 14 bases. Germline CDR1 reads DFQATT; CDR2 reads SNEGSKA (reference sequence). The CDR3 length is 14 residues.

The CDR3 here is CASSVSLQGVRNHSPLHF. CDR3 nucleotide sequence: TGTGCCAGCAGCGTCTCGCTTCAGGGGGTCAGGAACCATTCACCCCTCCACTTT. The chain has TRBV9 and TRBJ1-6; 7 nucleotides match TRBD1. CDR3 length: 18 amino acids. Trimming cost V 2 bases and J 8 bases; bases outside gene matches: 16. Germline CDR1 is SGDLS and CDR2 is YYNGEE.

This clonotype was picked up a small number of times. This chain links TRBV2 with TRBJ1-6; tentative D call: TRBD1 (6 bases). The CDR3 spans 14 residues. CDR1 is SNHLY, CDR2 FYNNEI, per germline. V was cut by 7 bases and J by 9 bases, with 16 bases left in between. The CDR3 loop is CASMGGLLGSPLHF. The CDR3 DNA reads TGTGCCAGCATGGGGGGGCTACTAGGTTCACCCCTCCACTTT.

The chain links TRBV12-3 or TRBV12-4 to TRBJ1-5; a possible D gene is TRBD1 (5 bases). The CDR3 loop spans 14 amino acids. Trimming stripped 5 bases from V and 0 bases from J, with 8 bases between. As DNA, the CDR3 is TGTGCCAGCAGTAGGGGTAATAGCAATCAGCCCCAGCATTTT. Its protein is CASSRGNSNQPQHF.

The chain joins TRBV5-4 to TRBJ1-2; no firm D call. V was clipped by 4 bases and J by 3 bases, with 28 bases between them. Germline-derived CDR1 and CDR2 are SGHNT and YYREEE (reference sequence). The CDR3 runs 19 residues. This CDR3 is CASSLPTRPGDVEDYGYTF. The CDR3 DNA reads TGTGCCAGCAGCCTACCTACTAGACCCGGGGATGTAGAGGACTATGGCTACACCTTC.

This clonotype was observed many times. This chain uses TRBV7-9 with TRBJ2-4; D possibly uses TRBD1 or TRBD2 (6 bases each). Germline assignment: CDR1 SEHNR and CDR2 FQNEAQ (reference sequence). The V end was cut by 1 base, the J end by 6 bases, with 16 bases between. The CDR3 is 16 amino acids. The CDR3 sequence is CASSLGIGGPGNIQYF. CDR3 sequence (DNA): TGTGCCAGCAGCTTAGGAATCGGGGGCCCGGGAAACATTCAGTACTTC. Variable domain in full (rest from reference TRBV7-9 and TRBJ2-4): DTGVSQNPRHKITKRGQNVTFRCDPISEHNRLYWYRQTLGQGPEFLTYFQNEAQLEKSRLLSDRFSAERPKGSFSTLEIQRTEQGDSAMYLCASSLGIGGPGNIQYFGAGTRLSVL.

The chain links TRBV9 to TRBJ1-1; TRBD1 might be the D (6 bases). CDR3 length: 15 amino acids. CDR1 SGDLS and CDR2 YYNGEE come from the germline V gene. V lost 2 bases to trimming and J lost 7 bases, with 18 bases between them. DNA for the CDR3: TGTGCCAGCAGCGTCCGGGGGGGCCGGTACAATGAAGCTTTCTTT. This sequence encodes CASSVRGGRYNEAFF.

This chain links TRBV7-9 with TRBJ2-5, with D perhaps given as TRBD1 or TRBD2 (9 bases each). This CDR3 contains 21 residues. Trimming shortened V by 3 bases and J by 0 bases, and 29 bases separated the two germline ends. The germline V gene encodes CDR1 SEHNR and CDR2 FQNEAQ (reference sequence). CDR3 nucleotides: TGTGCCAGCAGCTTCCTCTCAACAGGGGGCTACGAGCGGGGGGACCAAGAGACCCAGTACTTC. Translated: CASSFLSTGGYERGDQETQYF.